The clone carrying this T cell receptor beta chain was counted many times. Each CDR3 protein gets one entry after TCRdb re-called the reads with MiXCR. The sample contains roughly 250,000 distinct CDR3 sequences, 25% to 35% of which appear only once. The data were obtained in a study of kidney transplant recipient with SARS-CoV-2 infection. The TCR was taken from a male patient between 25 and 40 years old who had COVID-19 and was a kidney transplant recipient. Some T cells may be transferred from the graft donor. The material sequenced was a blood sample, taken at baseline and on roughly day 110 from a kidney transplant recipient.

CDR3 DNA sequence: TGTGCCAGCAGCTCCGCCGGTCCCATTTCTTTCTCTGAGACCCAGTACTTC. This gives the protein CASSSAGPISFSETQYF. This chain links TRBV3-1 with TRBJ2-5; D gene unclear. The CDR3 is made up of 17 amino acids. Trimming took off 5 bases at V and 5 bases at J, with 24 bases between the two ends. Germline values: CDR1 LGHDT, CDR2 YNNKEL (reference sequence).